This T cell receptor (beta chain) was retrieved from a study of cytomegalovirus exposure and HLA in healthy donors. The study ran its PCR with 60 Vbeta and 13 Jbeta primers. Clones were sequenced by immunoSEQ multiplex PCR, and TCRdb holds only the in-frame ones, with some missing. The sample lists under 250,000 clones, around 80% seen once, with about 0.47% in the top ten. The CDR3 runs 12 residues. V was pared by 5 bases and J by 4 bases, with 9 bases between. Germline CDR1 is SGHNT and CDR2 is YENEEA. The genes are TRBV11-3 and TRBJ2-7, with D possibly matching TRBD1 (5 bases). The specimen sequenced was PBMCs. This sequence originates from a boy younger than 18 in good health and CMV-seronegative. The CDR3 DNA reads as TGTGCCAGCAGCCGTAACAGGTACGAGCAGTACTTC. As protein: CASSRNRYEQYF.